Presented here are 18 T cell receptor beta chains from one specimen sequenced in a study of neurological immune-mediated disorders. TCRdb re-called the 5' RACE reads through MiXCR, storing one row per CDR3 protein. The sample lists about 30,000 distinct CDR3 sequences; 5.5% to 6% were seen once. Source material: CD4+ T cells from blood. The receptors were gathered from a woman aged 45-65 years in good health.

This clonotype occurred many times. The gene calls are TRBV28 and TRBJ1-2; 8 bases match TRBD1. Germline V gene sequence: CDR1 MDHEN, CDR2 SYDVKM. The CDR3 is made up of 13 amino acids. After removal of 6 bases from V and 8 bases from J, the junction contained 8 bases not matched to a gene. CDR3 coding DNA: TGTGCCAGCAGCCAACAGGGGGTGAGAGGCTACACCTTC. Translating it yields CASSQQGVRGYTF.

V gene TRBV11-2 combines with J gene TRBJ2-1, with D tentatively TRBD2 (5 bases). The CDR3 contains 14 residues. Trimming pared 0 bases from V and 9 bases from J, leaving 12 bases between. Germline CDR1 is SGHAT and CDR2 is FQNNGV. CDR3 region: CASSLDSLATEQFF. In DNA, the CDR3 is TGTGCCAGCAGCTTAGATTCCCTAGCAACTGAGCAGTTCTTC.

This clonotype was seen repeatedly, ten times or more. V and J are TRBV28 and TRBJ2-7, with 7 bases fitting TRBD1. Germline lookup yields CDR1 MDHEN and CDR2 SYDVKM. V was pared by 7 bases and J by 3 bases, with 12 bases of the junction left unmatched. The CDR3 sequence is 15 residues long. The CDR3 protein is CASTAGDSFFYEQYF. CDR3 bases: TGTGCCAGCACCGCCGGGGACAGCTTTTTCTACGAGCAGTACTTC.

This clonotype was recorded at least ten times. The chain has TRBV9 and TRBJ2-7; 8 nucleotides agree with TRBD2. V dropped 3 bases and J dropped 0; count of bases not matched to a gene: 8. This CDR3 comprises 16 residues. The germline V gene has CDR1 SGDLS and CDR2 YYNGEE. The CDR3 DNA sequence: TGTGCCAGCAGCGCGGGGGGGGGAGTCCTCTCCTACGAGCAGTACTTC. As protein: CASSAGGGVLSYEQYF. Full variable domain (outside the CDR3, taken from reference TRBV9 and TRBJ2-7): DSGVTQTPKHLITATGQRVTLRCSPRSGDLSVYWYQQSLDQGLQFLIQYYNGEERAKGNILERFSAQQFPDLHSELNLSSLELGDSALYFCASSAGGGVLSYEQYFGPGTRLTVT.

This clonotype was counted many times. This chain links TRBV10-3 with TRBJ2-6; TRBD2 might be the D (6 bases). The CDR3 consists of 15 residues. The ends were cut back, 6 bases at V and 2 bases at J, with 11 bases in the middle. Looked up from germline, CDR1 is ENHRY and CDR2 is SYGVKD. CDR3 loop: CAISRRETGANVLTF. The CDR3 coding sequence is TGTGCCATCAGCCGTCGGGAGACTGGGGCCAACGTCCTGACTTTC.

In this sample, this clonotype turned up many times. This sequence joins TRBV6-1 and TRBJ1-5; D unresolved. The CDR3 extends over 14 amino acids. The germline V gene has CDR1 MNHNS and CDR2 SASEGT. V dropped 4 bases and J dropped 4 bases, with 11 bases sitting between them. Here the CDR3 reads CASSGMADNQPQHF. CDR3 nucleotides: TGTGCCAGCAGTGGGATGGCGGATAATCAGCCCCAGCATTTT.

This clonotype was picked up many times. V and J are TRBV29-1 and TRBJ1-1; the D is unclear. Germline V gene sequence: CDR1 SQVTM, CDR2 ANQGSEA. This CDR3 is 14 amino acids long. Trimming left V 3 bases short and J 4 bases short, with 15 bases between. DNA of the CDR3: TGCAGCGTTGAGTGGAGCTTCTCCAGCACTGAAGCTTTCTTT. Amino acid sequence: CSVEWSFSSTEAFF.

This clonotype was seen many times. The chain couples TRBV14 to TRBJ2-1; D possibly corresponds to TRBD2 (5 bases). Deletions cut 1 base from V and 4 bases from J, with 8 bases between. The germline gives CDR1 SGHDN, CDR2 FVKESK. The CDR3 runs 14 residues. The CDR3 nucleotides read TGTGCCAGCAGCCAAGGACGCGGGTACAATGAGCAGTTCTTC. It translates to CASSQGRGYNEQFF. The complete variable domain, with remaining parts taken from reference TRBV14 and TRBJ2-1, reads EAGVTQFPSHSVIEKGQTVTLRCDPISGHDNLYWYRRVMGKEIKFLLHFVKESKQDESGMPNNRFLAERTGGTYSTLKVQPAELEDSGVYFCASSQGRGYNEQFFGPGTRLTVL.

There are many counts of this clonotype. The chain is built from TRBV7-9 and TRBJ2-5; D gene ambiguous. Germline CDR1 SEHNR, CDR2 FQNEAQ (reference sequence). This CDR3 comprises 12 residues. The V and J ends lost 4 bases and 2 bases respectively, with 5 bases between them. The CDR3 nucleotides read TGTGCCAGCAGCTATACACAAGAGACCCAGTACTTC. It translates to CASSYTQETQYF.

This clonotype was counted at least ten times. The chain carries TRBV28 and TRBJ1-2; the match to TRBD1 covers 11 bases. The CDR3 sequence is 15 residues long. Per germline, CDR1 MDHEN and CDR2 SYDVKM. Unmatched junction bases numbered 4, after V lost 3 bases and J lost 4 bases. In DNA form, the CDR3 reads TGTGCCAGCAGTTTCAGGACAGGGGGCTTCTATGGCTACACCTTC. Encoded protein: CASSFRTGGFYGYTF.

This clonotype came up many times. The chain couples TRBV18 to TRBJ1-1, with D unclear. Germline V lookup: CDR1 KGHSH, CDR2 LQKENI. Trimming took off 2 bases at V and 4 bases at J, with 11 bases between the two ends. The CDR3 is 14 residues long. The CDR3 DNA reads TGTGCCAGCTCACCAATGGAGGACGGCACTGAAGCTTTCTTT. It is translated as CASSPMEDGTEAFF.

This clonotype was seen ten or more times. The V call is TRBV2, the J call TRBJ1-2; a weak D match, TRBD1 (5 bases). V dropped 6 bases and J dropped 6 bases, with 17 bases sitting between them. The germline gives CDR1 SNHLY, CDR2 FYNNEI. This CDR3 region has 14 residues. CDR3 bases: TGTGCCAGCAGCCGCCAGGGATCTAGGGATGGCTACACCTTC. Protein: CASSRQGSRDGYTF.

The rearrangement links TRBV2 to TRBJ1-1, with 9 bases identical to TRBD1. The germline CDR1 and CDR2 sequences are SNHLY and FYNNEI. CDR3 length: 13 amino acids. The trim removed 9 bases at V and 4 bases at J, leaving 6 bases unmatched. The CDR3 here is CARGTGMGTEAFF. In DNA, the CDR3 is TGTGCCAGGGGGACAGGGATGGGCACTGAAGCTTTCTTT.

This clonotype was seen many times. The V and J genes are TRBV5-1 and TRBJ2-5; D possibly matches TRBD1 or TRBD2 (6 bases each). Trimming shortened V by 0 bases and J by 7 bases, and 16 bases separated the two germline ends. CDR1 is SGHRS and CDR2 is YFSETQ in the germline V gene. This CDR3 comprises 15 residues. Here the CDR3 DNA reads TGCGCCAGCAGCTTGGCCCCAGGAGGGGGTGGGACCCAGTACTTC. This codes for CASSLAPGGGGTQYF.

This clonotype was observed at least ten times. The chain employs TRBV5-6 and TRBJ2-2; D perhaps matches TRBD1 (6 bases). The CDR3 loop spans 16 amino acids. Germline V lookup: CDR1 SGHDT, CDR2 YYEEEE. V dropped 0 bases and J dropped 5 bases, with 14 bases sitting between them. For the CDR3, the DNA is TGTGCCAGCAGCTTGGAAGGGCAGGGGCGGACCGGGGAGCTGTTTTTT. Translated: CASSLEGQGRTGELFF.

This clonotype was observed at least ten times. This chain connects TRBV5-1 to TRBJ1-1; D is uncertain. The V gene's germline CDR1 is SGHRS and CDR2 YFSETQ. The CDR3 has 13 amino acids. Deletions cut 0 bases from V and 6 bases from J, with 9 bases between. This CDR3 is CASSLATPAEAFF. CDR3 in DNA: TGCGCCAGCAGCTTGGCCACCCCGGCTGAAGCTTTCTTT.

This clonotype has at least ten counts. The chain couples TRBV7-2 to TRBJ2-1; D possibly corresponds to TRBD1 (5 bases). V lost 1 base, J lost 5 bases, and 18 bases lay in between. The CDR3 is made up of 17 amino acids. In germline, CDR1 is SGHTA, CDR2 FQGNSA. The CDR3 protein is CASSLVRGATYNNEQFF. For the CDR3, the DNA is TGTGCCAGCAGCTTAGTAAGGGGCGCCACCTACAACAATGAGCAGTTCTTC.

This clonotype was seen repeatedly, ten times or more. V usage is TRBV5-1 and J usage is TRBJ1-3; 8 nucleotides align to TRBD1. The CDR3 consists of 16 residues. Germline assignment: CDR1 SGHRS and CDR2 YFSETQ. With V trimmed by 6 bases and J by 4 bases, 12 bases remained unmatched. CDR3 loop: CASTPGGARAGNTIYF. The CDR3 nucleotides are TGCGCCAGCACCCCAGGGGGCGCGCGGGCCGGAAACACCATATATTTT.